The rows below give T cell receptor beta chains drawn from one sample of a study of blood T cell repertoires in COVID-19. Measured with immunoSEQ multiplex PCR; TCRdb has only the in-frame clones, and not every one. The sample records about 74,000 clones, roughly 90% being singletons. The sequencing sample was made of peripheral blood. Every receptor here comes from a human donor in a cohort sampled during active COVID-19. Each CDR3 is given with its conserved first and last residue. Each record gives: clone size, CDR3 length, J gene, D gene, V gene, CDR3 protein, CDR3 DNA. D genes are given only for firm matches. Some rows have no size entry. The others give once, few or many, or a class for an expanded clone.

clone_size: .
cdr3_length: 15
j_call: TRBJ1-1
d_call: TRBD1
v_call: TRBV28
cdr3_aa: CASSLNRGQTTEAFF
cdr3_nt: TGTGCCAGCAGTTTGAACAGGGGGCAAACGACTGAAGCTTTCTTT

clone_size: .
cdr3_length: 13
j_call: TRBJ2-1
d_call: .
v_call: TRBV28
cdr3_aa: CASSRPAGNEQFF
cdr3_nt: TGTGCCAGCAGCCGACCAGCGGGCAATGAGCAGTTCTTC

clone_size: .
cdr3_length: 16
j_call: TRBJ2-5
d_call: TRBD1
v_call: TRBV5-4
cdr3_aa: CASSSRVTGGEETQYF
cdr3_nt: TGTGCCAGCAGTTCCAGAGTGACAGGGGGCGAAGAGACCCAGTACTTC

clone_size: .
cdr3_length: 16
j_call: TRBJ2-7
d_call: TRBD2
v_call: TRBV27
cdr3_aa: CASSPSSGRLTYEQYF
cdr3_nt: TGTGCCAGCAGTCCCAGTAGCGGGAGGTTAACCTACGAGCAGTACTTC

clone_size: .
cdr3_length: 16
j_call: TRBJ2-1
d_call: .
v_call: TRBV7-9
cdr3_aa: CASSLRSLADNNEQFF
cdr3_nt: TGTGCCAGCAGCTTACGTTCCCTCGCAGATAACAATGAGCAGTTCTTC

clone_size: once
cdr3_length: 15
j_call: TRBJ2-7
d_call: .
v_call: TRBV4-1
cdr3_aa: CASSHLQQGTYEQYF
cdr3_nt: TGCGCCAGCAGCCACCTCCAGCAGGGTACCTACGAGCAGTACTTC

clone_size: .
cdr3_length: 17
j_call: TRBJ2-1
d_call: .
v_call: TRBV9
cdr3_aa: CASSVEGAEPGVDEQFF
cdr3_nt: TGTGCCAGCAGCGTAGAGGGGGCGGAGCCGGGAGTCGATGAGCAGTTCTTC

clone_size: .
cdr3_length: 14
j_call: TRBJ1-2
d_call: .
v_call: TRBV7-2
cdr3_aa: CASSQNTGNYGYTF
cdr3_nt: TGTGCCAGCAGCCAAAATACAGGGAACTATGGCTACACCTTC

clone_size: .
cdr3_length: 19
j_call: TRBJ2-7
d_call: TRBD2
v_call: TRBV18
cdr3_aa: CASSSRTSGSSTRDYEQYF
cdr3_nt: TGTGCCAGCTCATCAAGGACTAGCGGGAGCTCAACTAGGGACTACGAGCAGTACTTC

clone_size: .
cdr3_length: 17
j_call: TRBJ2-5
d_call: .
v_call: TRBV6-2/TRBV6-3
cdr3_aa: CASSYRLEWSGQETQYF
cdr3_nt: TGTGCCAGCAGTTACCGGCTCGAGTGGAGCGGGCAAGAGACCCAGTACTTC

clone_size: .
cdr3_length: 17
j_call: TRBJ1-4
d_call: TRBD1
v_call: TRBV6-2/TRBV6-3
cdr3_aa: CASSYGGYRGRSEKLFF
cdr3_nt: TGTGCCAGCAGTTACGGGGGCTACAGGGGCCGAAGTGAAAAACTGTTTTTT

clone_size: .
cdr3_length: 13
j_call: TRBJ2-3
d_call: .
v_call: TRBV30
cdr3_aa: CAWSPGLSDTQYF
cdr3_nt: TGTGCCTGGAGTCCAGGACTATCAGATACGCAGTATTTT

clone_size: .
cdr3_length: 17
j_call: TRBJ2-1
d_call: TRBD2
v_call: TRBV2
cdr3_aa: CASRGPSAGGWVDEQFF
cdr3_nt: TGTGCCAGCAGGGGCCCGTCGGCGGGAGGTTGGGTGGATGAGCAGTTCTTC

clone_size: once
cdr3_length: 13
j_call: TRBJ2-7
d_call: .
v_call: TRBV15
cdr3_aa: CATQKGLTYEQYF
cdr3_nt: TGTGCCACCCAGAAGGGGCTAACCTACGAGCAGTACTTC

clone_size: .
cdr3_length: 15
j_call: TRBJ2-1
d_call: TRBD2
v_call: TRBV6-2/TRBV6-3
cdr3_aa: CASSHPTSVYNEQFF
cdr3_nt: TGTGCCAGCAGTCACCCTACTAGCGTGTACAATGAGCAGTTCTTC

clone_size: .
cdr3_length: 15
j_call: TRBJ1-2
d_call: TRBD1
v_call: TRBV7-2
cdr3_aa: CASSLRQGSNYGYTF
cdr3_nt: TGTGCCAGCAGCTTACGACAGGGGAGTAACTATGGCTACACCTTC

clone_size: .
cdr3_length: 13
j_call: TRBJ2-7
d_call: TRBD2
v_call: TRBV30
cdr3_aa: CAWSVGGADEQYF
cdr3_nt: TGTGCCTGGAGTGTGGGAGGGGCCGACGAGCAGTACTTC

clone_size: few
cdr3_length: 15
j_call: TRBJ2-7
d_call: TRBD1
v_call: TRBV2
cdr3_aa: CASSLDRGGSYEQYF
cdr3_nt: TGTGCCAGCAGTCTAGACAGGGGGGGGTCCTACGAGCAGTACTTC

clone_size: .
cdr3_length: 16
j_call: TRBJ2-3
d_call: TRBD2
v_call: TRBV7-6
cdr3_aa: CASSSGTSGSYGTQYF
cdr3_nt: TGTGCCAGCAGCTCCGGGACTAGCGGGAGTTACGGTACGCAGTATTTT

clone_size: .
cdr3_length: 15
j_call: TRBJ1-3
d_call: .
v_call: TRBV28
cdr3_aa: CASSLGPRSGNTIYF
cdr3_nt: TGTGCCAGCAGTTTGGGCCCCCGCTCTGGAAACACCATATATTTT

clone_size: .
cdr3_length: 15
j_call: TRBJ2-7
d_call: TRBD2
v_call: TRBV7-2
cdr3_aa: CASSPGLAGVYEQYF
cdr3_nt: TGTGCCAGCAGCCCGGGACTAGCGGGAGTCTACGAGCAGTACTTC

clone_size: few
cdr3_length: 15
j_call: TRBJ2-7
d_call: TRBD2
v_call: TRBV6-1
cdr3_aa: CASSEEAGGPYEQYF
cdr3_nt: TGTGCCAGCAGTGAAGAGGCGGGAGGCCCCTACGAGCAGTACTTC

clone_size: .
cdr3_length: 15
j_call: TRBJ2-1
d_call: .
v_call: TRBV20-1
cdr3_aa: CSASPGLEVYNEQFF
cdr3_nt: TGCAGTGCTAGTCCGGGTCTAGAGGTCTACAATGAGCAGTTCTTC

clone_size: .
cdr3_length: 15
j_call: TRBJ2-3
d_call: .
v_call: TRBV11-2
cdr3_aa: CASSPNPTTTDTQYF
cdr3_nt: TGTGCCAGCAGCCCAAACCCAACTACCACAGATACGCAGTATTTT

clone_size: .
cdr3_length: 15
j_call: TRBJ2-2
d_call: TRBD2
v_call: TRBV9
cdr3_aa: CASSVGRGDTGELFF
cdr3_nt: TGTGCCAGCAGCGTGGGGAGGGGCGACACCGGGGAGCTGTTTTTT

clone_size: .
cdr3_length: 16
j_call: TRBJ2-1
d_call: TRBD2
v_call: TRBV10-3
cdr3_aa: CAISVTKREGYNEQFF
cdr3_nt: TGTGCCATCAGTGTAACTAAGCGGGAGGGGTACAATGAGCAGTTCTTC

clone_size: .
cdr3_length: 12
j_call: TRBJ2-5
d_call: .
v_call: TRBV6-2/TRBV6-3
cdr3_aa: CASSLEMGTQYF
cdr3_nt: TGTGCCAGCAGCCTGGAGATGGGGACCCAGTACTTC

clone_size: .
cdr3_length: 16
j_call: TRBJ1-6
d_call: .
v_call: TRBV5-1
cdr3_aa: CASSLEGTTGNSPLHF
cdr3_nt: TGCGCCAGCAGCTTGGAGGGGACTACGGGAAATTCACCCCTCCACTTT

clone_size: .
cdr3_length: 15
j_call: TRBJ2-5
d_call: .
v_call: TRBV18
cdr3_aa: CASSFTSGIQETQYF
cdr3_nt: TGTGCCAGCTCGTTTACAAGCGGAATCCAAGAGACCCAGTACTTC

clone_size: .
cdr3_length: 17
j_call: TRBJ2-7
d_call: .
v_call: TRBV27
cdr3_aa: CASSLAGKGTYSYEQYF
cdr3_nt: TGTGCCAGCAGTTTAGCGGGGAAAGGGACTTATTCCTACGAGCAGTACTTC

clone_size: .
cdr3_length: 15
j_call: TRBJ2-5
d_call: TRBD2
v_call: TRBV20-1
cdr3_aa: CSASRVGRRQETQYF
cdr3_nt: TGCAGTGCTAGTCGGGTCGGGAGGCGCCAAGAGACCCAGTACTTC

clone_size: .
cdr3_length: 11
j_call: TRBJ2-2
d_call: .
v_call: TRBV20-1
cdr3_aa: CSAPRTGELFF
cdr3_nt: TGCAGTGCACCACGGACCGGGGAGCTGTTTTTT

clone_size: .
cdr3_length: 14
j_call: TRBJ2-7
d_call: .
v_call: TRBV18
cdr3_aa: CASSPAVNSYEQYF
cdr3_nt: TGTGCCAGCTCACCTGCAGTTAACTCCTACGAGCAGTACTTC

clone_size: .
cdr3_length: 11
j_call: TRBJ2-1
d_call: TRBD1
v_call: TRBV19
cdr3_aa: CASSIRDREFF
cdr3_nt: TGTGCCAGTAGCATCCGGGACAGGGAGTTCTTC

clone_size: .
cdr3_length: 17
j_call: TRBJ2-7
d_call: TRBD2
v_call: TRBV30
cdr3_aa: CAWSPGQGRLAGNEQYF
cdr3_nt: TGTGCCTGGAGTCCGGGACAGGGTAGACTAGCGGGAAACGAGCAGTACTTC

clone_size: .
cdr3_length: 14
j_call: TRBJ2-7
d_call: TRBD2
v_call: TRBV5-6
cdr3_aa: CASSLSGGAYEQYF
cdr3_nt: TGTGCCAGCAGCTTGAGCGGGGGGGCCTACGAGCAGTACTTC

clone_size: once
cdr3_length: 15
j_call: TRBJ1-5
d_call: TRBD1
v_call: TRBV18
cdr3_aa: CASSPTGGFNQPQHF
cdr3_nt: TGTGCCAGCTCACCCACAGGGGGATTCAATCAGCCCCAGCATTTT

clone_size: .
cdr3_length: 13
j_call: TRBJ2-1
d_call: .
v_call: TRBV5-4
cdr3_aa: CASSRDWQGEQFF
cdr3_nt: TGTGCCAGCAGCCGGGACTGGCAGGGTGAGCAGTTCTTC

clone_size: .
cdr3_length: 15
j_call: TRBJ2-1
d_call: TRBD2
v_call: TRBV9
cdr3_aa: CASSVATGGYNEQFF
cdr3_nt: TGTGCCAGCAGCGTAGCTACGGGGGGGTACAATGAGCAGTTCTTC

clone_size: few
cdr3_length: 12
j_call: TRBJ2-1
d_call: .
v_call: TRBV12-3/TRBV12-4
cdr3_aa: CASRRTYNEQFF
cdr3_nt: TGTGCCAGCAGGAGGACATACAATGAGCAGTTCTTC

clone_size: .
cdr3_length: 16
j_call: TRBJ2-7
d_call: .
v_call: TRBV25-1
cdr3_aa: CASSEGTWNSSYEQYF
cdr3_nt: TGTGCCAGCAGTGAAGGGACTTGGAACTCCTCCTACGAGCAGTACTTC

clone_size: .
cdr3_length: 13
j_call: TRBJ1-1
d_call: .
v_call: TRBV6-1
cdr3_aa: CASSEVFPPEAFF
cdr3_nt: TGTGCCAGCAGTGAAGTATTCCCCCCTGAAGCTTTCTTT

clone_size: .
cdr3_length: 17
j_call: TRBJ2-1
d_call: TRBD2
v_call: TRBV11-2
cdr3_aa: CASSSLIAGGPLDEQFF
cdr3_nt: TGTGCCAGCAGCTCCCTTATAGCGGGAGGGCCATTGGATGAGCAGTTCTTC

clone_size: .
cdr3_length: 15
j_call: TRBJ1-4
d_call: TRBD1
v_call: TRBV7-6
cdr3_aa: CASRKDRGANEKLFF
cdr3_nt: TGTGCCAGCAGGAAGGACAGGGGAGCTAATGAAAAACTGTTTTTT

clone_size: .
cdr3_length: 13
j_call: TRBJ2-1
d_call: .
v_call: TRBV5-1
cdr3_aa: CASGFSGTNEQFF
cdr3_nt: TGCGCCAGCGGGTTTAGCGGAACAAATGAGCAGTTCTTC

clone_size: .
cdr3_length: 16
j_call: TRBJ2-1
d_call: TRBD2
v_call: TRBV4-2
cdr3_aa: CASSPLTSGGYNEQFF
cdr3_nt: TGTGCCAGCAGCCCTCTAACTAGCGGGGGTTACAATGAGCAGTTCTTC

clone_size: .
cdr3_length: 15
j_call: TRBJ1-1
d_call: .
v_call: TRBV28
cdr3_aa: CASSPMTGRRTEAFF
cdr3_nt: TGTGCCAGCAGCCCGATGACAGGTAGGCGGACTGAAGCTTTCTTT

clone_size: once
cdr3_length: 13
j_call: TRBJ2-1
d_call: .
v_call: TRBV6-4
cdr3_aa: CASSLESNNEQFF
cdr3_nt: TGTGCCAGCAGCCTAGAGTCGAACAATGAGCAGTTCTTC

clone_size: once
cdr3_length: 15
j_call: TRBJ1-1
d_call: TRBD1
v_call: TRBV28
cdr3_aa: CASKRFRGQNTEAFF
cdr3_nt: TGTGCCAGCAAACGGTTTAGGGGGCAGAACACTGAAGCTTTCTTT

clone_size: .
cdr3_length: 15
j_call: TRBJ2-7
d_call: TRBD2
v_call: TRBV5-4
cdr3_aa: CASSMGTSVAYEQYF
cdr3_nt: TGTGCCAGCAGCATGGGGACTAGCGTAGCCTACGAGCAGTACTTC

clone_size: .
cdr3_length: 12
j_call: TRBJ1-4
d_call: TRBD1
v_call: TRBV9
cdr3_aa: CASSATGEKLFF
cdr3_nt: TGTGCCAGCAGCGCGACAGGGGAAAAACTGTTTTTT

clone_size: .
cdr3_length: 15
j_call: TRBJ1-4
d_call: .
v_call: TRBV6-2/TRBV6-3
cdr3_aa: CASSYLTAGDEKLFF
cdr3_nt: TGTGCCAGCAGTTATCTCACTGCGGGGGATGAAAAACTGTTTTTT